A single T cell receptor beta chain is shown here with its context. The antigen it recognizes is unknown. Base qualities are not provided; no much larger clone lies one nucleotide away. The germline V gene supplies CDR1 MNHNS and CDR2 SASEGT. The CDR3 spans 12 residues, from the cysteine through the phenylalanine. Only the CDR3 DNA stays, 36 bases, in frame from base 1. At the junction V is shortened by 8 bases and J by 1 base, with 9 bases in between. Separate from the approximately 690-subject first cohort, the validation cohort of about 110 subjects was the group to which the donors belonged. The data are from a study of cytomegalovirus exposure and HLA in healthy donors (dated by TCRdb to 2016 to 2017). Some background on the complete study: The 666 repertoires of the first cohort and the 120 validation repertoires were produced on the same platform, according to a later analysis. The study was designed to test whether signatures of past pathogen exposure could be identified by cataloging public T cell receptors. To predict cytomegalovirus infection status, the study brought together high-throughput TCR immunosequencing, statistical association of individual TCRs with disease status, and machine learning. Besides the first cohort of 500 to 700 subjects, a separate validation cohort made up of about 120 different subjects was used.

The method was the immunoSEQ multiplex PCR assay. The study's processing was this. A statistical classification framework was built for diagnosing cytomegalovirus status from the catalog of TCR beta chain sequences. TCRdb mirrors the immuneACCESS table, restricted to in-frame sequences. Some clones are absent from its copies; in checked studies, under half trace to an unresolved V gene, and the reason for the others is unknown. V and J calls and clone size are as listed in that table; D and trimming were resolved from the DNA. In all, the sample holds around 150,000 clones, and 88% of those were seen once. The biggest ten clones account for about 3% of the sample. Study-level results and caveats: A later analysis lacked HLA typing for the validation cohort, so it scored co-occurrence in that cohort across all 110 or so repertoires. A total of 150 to 200 TCR beta chains were listed by the study as associated with cytomegalovirus. The authors suggested that the approach could potentially be generalized to other disease states and immunological phenotypes. Subsequent analysis determined that TCRs grouped into clusters in the first cohort also showed a tendency toward co-occurrence across the 120 validation repertoires, and 90% to 95% of cluster scores exceeded 0. Most TCR sequences were observed very rarely across donors, whereas some public TCRs were present in many individuals. Cytomegalovirus status was reported to be diagnosed by the classifier with high specificity and sensitivity in both the original and validation cohorts. A few of the identified cytomegalovirus-associated TCR beta chains were confirmed in vitro to be specific for cytomegalovirus antigens.

The specimen sequenced was PBMCs. The sequence links TRBV6-1 to TRBJ2-7; the D gene is unclear. This TCR was recovered from a man between 18 and 35 years old in good health and CMV-seronegative. The DNA is TGTGCCAGCCAGGTTGTATCCTACGAGCAGTACTTC. Its amino acids are CASQVVSYEQYF.